Listed below are T cell receptor beta chains from one sample, sequenced in a study of T-cell reconstitution after alpha-beta-depleted transplantation in children. Via MiXCR, TCRdb re-called the PCR reads, giving one row per CDR3 protein. Of 400,000 to 500,000 distinct CDR3 sequences in the sample, approximately 11% were seen once. Sample: PBMCs from the stem cell graft donor, taken from the stem cell graft. The receptors shown here come from a human donor who donated a stem cell graft to a child with acute myeloid leukemia. The CDR3 runs from the conserved cysteine through the conserved F or W. A D gene is named only where the DNA matches it firmly. Size is stated for part of the rows, as once, few or many counts, or as a class when the clone is expanded.

j_call d_call v_call cdr3_length clone_size cdr3_nt cdr3_aa
TRBJ2-1 - TRBV7-2 15 few TGTGCCAGCAGCTTAGATCTGAGCTCCTACAATGAGCAGTTCTTC CASSLDLSSYNEQFF
TRBJ2-2 - TRBV12-3/TRBV12-4 13 few TGTGCCAGCAGTTTAGGGGACTTTGGTGAGCTGTTTTTT CASSLGDFGELFF
TRBJ2-1 TRBD1 TRBV7-3 14 few TGTGCCAGCAGCTTCGGGACAGGGCCGAATGAGCAGTTCTTC CASSFGTGPNEQFF
TRBJ2-5 TRBD2 TRBV5-1 17 many TGCGCCAGCAGCGACAGGACTAGCGGGGGACCTCAAGAGACCCAGTACTTC CASSDRTSGGPQETQYF
TRBJ2-5 TRBD2 TRBV3-1 18 - TGTGCCAGCTGTCGCACCCCGACTAGCGGGGGGGCTCGGGAGACCCAGTACTTC CASCRTPTSGGARETQYF
TRBJ2-7 - TRBV11-1 14 once TGTGCCAGCAGCTTAGTTGACCCGACGGGGGAGCAGTACTTC CASSLVDPTGEQYF
TRBJ2-7 - TRBV12-3/TRBV12-4 12 few TGTGCCAGCAGGGCTAGTACCTACGAGCAGTACTTC CASRASTYEQYF
TRBJ2-7 TRBD1 TRBV6-5 16 few TGTGCCAGCAGTCAGCACCGGGACAGGGGCGTCGACGAGCAGTACTTC CASSQHRDRGVDEQYF
TRBJ2-5 TRBD2 TRBV4-1 17 few TGCGCCAGCAGCCAAACCCTAGCGGAAACGTACCAAGAGACCCAGTACTTC CASSQTLAETYQETQYF
TRBJ1-1 - TRBV29-1 12 - TGCAGCGTTGGATCGGGTCTTCAGGGAACTTTCTTT CSVGSGLQGTFF
TRBJ2-6 - TRBV13 15 - TGTGCCAGCTTGCGAAGGAGCTCTGGGGCCAACGTCCTGACTTTC CASLRRSSGANVLTF
TRBJ1-2 TRBD1 TRBV5-1 16 few TGCGCCAGCAGCTTCCCCGGGACAGGGGGCGCGGGTGGCTACACCTTC CASSFPGTGGAGGYTF
TRBJ2-1 - TRBV5-8 16 few TGTGCCAGCAGCCTGGATGGGGGGGGCGTGGGCAATGAGCAGTTCTTC CASSLDGGGVGNEQFF
TRBJ2-1 - TRBV20-1 17 - TGCAGTGCTAGGCCCTTCGGGTCGGTCGGGGGATACAATGAGCAGTTCTTC CSARPFGSVGGYNEQFF
TRBJ2-1 - TRBV7-6 18 few TGTGCCAGCAGCTTAGAGGGAGCGGGCCGAAGCTCCTACAATGAGCAGTTCTTC CASSLEGAGRSSYNEQFF
TRBJ1-6 - TRBV5-1 15 few TGCGCCAGCAGCTTAGGACAGCTTGGAAATTCACCCCTCCACTTT CASSLGQLGNSPLHF
TRBJ2-7 TRBD2 TRBV28 15 many TGTGCCAGCAGTTTTATTCCAGCGGGAGGTTCCGAGCAGTACTTC CASSFIPAGGSEQYF
TRBJ2-1 - TRBV18 14 few TGTGCCAGCTCACCGACAGGATCATACAATGAGCAGTTCTTC CASSPTGSYNEQFF
TRBJ2-5 - TRBV25-1 13 - TGTGCCAGCGGCAGGGGGGGGCAAGAGACCCAGTACTTC CASGRGGQETQYF
TRBJ2-4 - TRBV12-1 14 few TGTGCCAGCAGCTTATGGGGTGACAAAAACATTCAGTACTTC CASSLWGDKNIQYF
TRBJ2-6 - TRBV6-2/TRBV6-3 17 few TGTGCCAGCAGAAAGGACGTCCCCCCTCGTGGGGCCAACGTCCTGACTTTC CASRKDVPPRGANVLTF
TRBJ1-6 - TRBV27 16 many TGTGCCAGCAGTCTCACCTCCGGGACCAGTTTCACACCCCTCCACTTT CASSLTSGTSFTPLHF
TRBJ2-7 - TRBV19 14 few TGTGCCAGTAGTATTCAGGTGACCTCCGGGGAGCAGTACTTC CASSIQVTSGEQYF
TRBJ2-7 TRBD2 TRBV9 15 - TGTGCCAGCAGCGTAGGTGGCGGGGGTTCCTACGAGCAGTACTTC CASSVGGGGSYEQYF
TRBJ2-3 - TRBV6-2/TRBV6-3 14 many TGTGCCAGCGCGGAGGTCAGTTCCACAGATACGCAGTATTTT CASAEVSSTDTQYF
TRBJ2-7 - TRBV20-1 13 - TGCAGTGCTAGAGTAGCCTCCGGTTACGAGCAGTACTTC CSARVASGYEQYF
TRBJ2-7 TRBD2 TRBV20-1 13 few TGCAGTGCTAGACCTAGCGGGATCGGTGAGCAGTACTTC CSARPSGIGEQYF
TRBJ2-3 - TRBV6-2/TRBV6-3 15 - TGTGCCAGCAGTCCTACAACGGGGAGCAATCAGCCCCAGTATTTT CASSPTTGSNQPQYF